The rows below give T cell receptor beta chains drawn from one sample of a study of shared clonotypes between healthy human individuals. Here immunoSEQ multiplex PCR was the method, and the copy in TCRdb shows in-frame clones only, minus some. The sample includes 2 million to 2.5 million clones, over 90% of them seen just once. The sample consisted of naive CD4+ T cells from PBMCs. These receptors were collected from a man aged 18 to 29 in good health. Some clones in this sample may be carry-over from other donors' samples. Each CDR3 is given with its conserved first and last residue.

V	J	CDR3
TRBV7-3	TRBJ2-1	CASSLTTGLAGEQFF
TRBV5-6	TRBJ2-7	CASSGGRLGEQYF
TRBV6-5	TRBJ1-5	CASSVNRDLGQPQHF
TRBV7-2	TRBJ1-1	CASSPLEGIRNTEAFF
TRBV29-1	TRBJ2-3	CSVGWGGVQDTQYF
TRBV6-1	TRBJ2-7	CASTRGAYEQYF
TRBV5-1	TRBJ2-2	CASSTGQLDTGELFF
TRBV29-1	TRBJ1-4	CSVDSGGRDEKLFF
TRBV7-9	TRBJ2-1	CASSPSGRAINEQFF
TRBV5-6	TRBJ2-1	CASSPRGGSLRSEQFF
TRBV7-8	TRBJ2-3	CASSLGTSGGTDTQYF
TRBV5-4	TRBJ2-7	CASRGGQDPSYEQYF
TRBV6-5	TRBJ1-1	CASSYSPASTNTEAFF
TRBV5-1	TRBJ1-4	CASSDPGQNEKLFF
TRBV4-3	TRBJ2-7	CASSRGTSGPYEQYF
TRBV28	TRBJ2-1	CASKLAGVNEQFF
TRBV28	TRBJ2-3	CASSLRDRGRGTQYF
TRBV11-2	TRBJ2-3	CASSPSPTDTQYF
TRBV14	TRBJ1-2	CASSQAGTSYGYTF
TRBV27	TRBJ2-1	CASSFGPLGYNEQFF
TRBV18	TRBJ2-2	CASSGAVWNTGELFF
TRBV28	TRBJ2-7	CASSLGQFYEQYF
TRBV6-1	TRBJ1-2	CASSADRSRYGYTF
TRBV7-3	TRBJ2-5	CASSPGTAQETQYF
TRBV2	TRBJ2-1	CASSLSGYNEQFF
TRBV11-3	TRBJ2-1	CASSLRSTGDYEQFF
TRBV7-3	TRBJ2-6	CASSPDRGDVLTF
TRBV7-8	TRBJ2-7	CASSYDITYEQYF
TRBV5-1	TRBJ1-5	CASSLGGFQPQHF
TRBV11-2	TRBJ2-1	CASSSTGHYNEQFF
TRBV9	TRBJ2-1	CASSPQTGPYNEQFF
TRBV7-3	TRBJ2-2	CASSFKPNTGELFF
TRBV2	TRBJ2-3	CASSVGLAGGSF
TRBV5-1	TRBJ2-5	CASSPSDRDKTQYF
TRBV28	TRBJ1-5	CASRPGQGINQPQHF
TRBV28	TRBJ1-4	CASSSTDGVWEKLFF
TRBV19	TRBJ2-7	CASSPRTAGSYEQYF
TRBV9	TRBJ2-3	CASSAMRGADTQYF
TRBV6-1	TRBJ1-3	CASSGTSSGNTIYF
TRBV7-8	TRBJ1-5	CASSLGSQPQHF
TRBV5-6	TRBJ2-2	CASSSWTSEPPNTGELFF
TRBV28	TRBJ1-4	CASHRVGEKLFF
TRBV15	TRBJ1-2	CATSSEGRGDYGYTF
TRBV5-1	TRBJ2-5	CASSRQVQETQYF
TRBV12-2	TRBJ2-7	CASRSLGHSYEQYF
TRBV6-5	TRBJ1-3	CASSYRPLSGNTIYF
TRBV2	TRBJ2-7	CASQGTRVYEQYF
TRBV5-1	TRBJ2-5	CATSPGGRAGGETQYF
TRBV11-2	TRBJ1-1	CASSLFRAMNTEAFF
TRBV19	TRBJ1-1	CASSRVDTEAFF
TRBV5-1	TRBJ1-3	CASSLVGASSGNTIYF
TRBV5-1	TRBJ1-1	CASSLAVDSMNTEAFF
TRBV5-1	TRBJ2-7	CASREGGVYEQYF
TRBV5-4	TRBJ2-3	CASSFVEEGTDTQYF
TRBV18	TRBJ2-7	CASSPRLAGAAFEQYF
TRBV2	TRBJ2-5	CASRAGGPRGETQYF
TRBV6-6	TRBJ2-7	CASSDRLAGLYEQYF
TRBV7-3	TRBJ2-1	CASSLQGGEQFF
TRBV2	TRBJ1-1	CASRRVGRNTEAFF
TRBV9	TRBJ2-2	CASSVTRTGGGELFF